The TCR beta chain under discussion was sequenced for a study of human T cells and chemical hapten exposure. Study summary: TCR yields per sample varied mostly from small pooled library volume differences.

The CDR3 spans 14 residues. Germline V gene lookup returns CDR1 LNHDA and CDR2 SQIVND (reference sequence). J was trimmed by 1 base and V by 5 bases; bases with no gene match: 4. The library attached unique molecular identifiers to individual cDNA molecules. In the study's own analysis: Sample TCR counts, which ranged from roughly 23,224 to 750,000, had a median of approximately 96,000. TCRdb itself ran the RACE reads through MiXCR, one entry per CDR3 protein. V and J calls and clone size were set by TCRdb, not the authors. The sample carries about 140,000 distinct CDR3 sequences, 12% recorded once. Time point in this sample: patch test 2, 6 weeks after DPC sensitization. Treatment defined: therapeutic diphenylcyclopropenone sensitization with weekly scalp DPC. Study findings and constraints: Unchanged with DPC sensitization were TCRs above 1 in 1000 frequency.

This clonotype was seen a handful of times. Its specificity is not known. The TCR originated in a woman aged 45 to 65 with alopecia areata. Some clones in this sample may be carry-over from other donors' samples. The genes are TRBV19 and TRBJ2-7, with 8 bases aligning to TRBD1. The material sequenced was whole blood, taken in connection with sensitization to the hapten diphenylcyclopropenone (DPC). The CDR3 DNA reads as TGTGCCAGTAGTTCGTACAGGGGGTCCTACGAGCAGTACTTC. It encodes CASSSYRGSYEQYF.